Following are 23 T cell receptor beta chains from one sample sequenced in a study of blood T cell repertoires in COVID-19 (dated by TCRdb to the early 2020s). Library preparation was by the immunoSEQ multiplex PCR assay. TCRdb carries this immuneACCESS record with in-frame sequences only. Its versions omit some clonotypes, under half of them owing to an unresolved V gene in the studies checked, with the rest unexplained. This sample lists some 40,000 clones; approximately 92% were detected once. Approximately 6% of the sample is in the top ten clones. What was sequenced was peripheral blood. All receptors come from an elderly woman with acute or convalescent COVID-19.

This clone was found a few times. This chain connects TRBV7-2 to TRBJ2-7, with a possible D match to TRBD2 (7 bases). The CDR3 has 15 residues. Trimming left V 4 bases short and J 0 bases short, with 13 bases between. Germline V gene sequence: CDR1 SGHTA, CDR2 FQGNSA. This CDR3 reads CASSSAGALSYEQYF. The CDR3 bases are TGTGCCAGCAGCTCGGCGGGGGCTCTCTCCTACGAGCAGTACTTC.

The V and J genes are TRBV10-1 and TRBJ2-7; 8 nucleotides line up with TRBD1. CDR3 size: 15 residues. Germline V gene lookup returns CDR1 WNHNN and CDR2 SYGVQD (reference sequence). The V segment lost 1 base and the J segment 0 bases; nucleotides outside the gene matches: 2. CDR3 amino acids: CASSEFTGGSYEQYF. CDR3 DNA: TGCGCCAGCAGTGAGTTTACAGGGGGCTCCTACGAGCAGTACTTC.

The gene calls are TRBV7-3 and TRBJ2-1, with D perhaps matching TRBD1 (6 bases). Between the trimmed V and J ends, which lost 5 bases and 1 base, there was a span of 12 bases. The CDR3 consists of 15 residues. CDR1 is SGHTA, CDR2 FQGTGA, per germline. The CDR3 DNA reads TGTGCCAGCAGCACCGACAGGTCTTCCTACAATGAGCAGTTCTTC. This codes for CASSTDRSSYNEQFF.

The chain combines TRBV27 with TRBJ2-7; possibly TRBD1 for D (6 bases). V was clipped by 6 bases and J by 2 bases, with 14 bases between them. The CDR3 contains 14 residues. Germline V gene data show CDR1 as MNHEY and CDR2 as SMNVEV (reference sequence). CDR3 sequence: CASRNRAAPYEQYF. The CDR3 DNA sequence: TGTGCCAGCAGAAACAGGGCCGCTCCCTACGAGCAGTACTTC.

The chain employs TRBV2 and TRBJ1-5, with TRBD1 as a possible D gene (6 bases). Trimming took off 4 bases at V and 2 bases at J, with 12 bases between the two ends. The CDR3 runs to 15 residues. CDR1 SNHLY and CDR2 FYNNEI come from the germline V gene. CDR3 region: CASSGTGLGNQPQHF. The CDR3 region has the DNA TGTGCCAGCAGTGGAACAGGGCTGGGCAATCAGCCCCAGCATTTT. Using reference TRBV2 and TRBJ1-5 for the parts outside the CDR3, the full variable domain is EPEVTQTPSHQVTQMGQEVILRCVPISNHLYFYWYRQILGQKVEFLVSFYNNEISEKSEIFDDQFSVERPDGSNFTLKIRSTKLEDSAMYFCASSGTGLGNQPQHFGDGTRLSIL.

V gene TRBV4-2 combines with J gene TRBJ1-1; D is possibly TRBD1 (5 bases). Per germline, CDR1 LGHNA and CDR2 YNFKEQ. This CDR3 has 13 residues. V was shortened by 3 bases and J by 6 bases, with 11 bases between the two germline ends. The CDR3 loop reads CASSQNQGSEAFF. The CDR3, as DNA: TGTGCCAGCAGCCAGAACCAGGGCTCTGAAGCTTTCTTT.

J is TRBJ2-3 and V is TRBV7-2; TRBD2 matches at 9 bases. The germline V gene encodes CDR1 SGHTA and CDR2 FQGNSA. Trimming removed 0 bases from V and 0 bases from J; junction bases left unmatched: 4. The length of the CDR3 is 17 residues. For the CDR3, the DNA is TGTGCCAGCAGCTTAGCCGGGCGGGGGGGCAGCACAGATACGCAGTATTTT. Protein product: CASSLAGRGGSTDTQYF.

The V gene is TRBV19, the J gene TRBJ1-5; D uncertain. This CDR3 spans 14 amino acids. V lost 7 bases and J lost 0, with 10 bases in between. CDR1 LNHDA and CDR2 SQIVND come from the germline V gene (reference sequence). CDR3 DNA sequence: TGTGCCAGTAAACAGCCGTATAGCAATCAGCCCCAGCATTTT. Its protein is CASKQPYSNQPQHF.

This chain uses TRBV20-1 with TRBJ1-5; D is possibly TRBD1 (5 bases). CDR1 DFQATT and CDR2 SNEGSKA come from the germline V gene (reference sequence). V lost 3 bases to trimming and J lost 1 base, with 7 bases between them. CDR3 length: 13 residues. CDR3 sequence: CSASKGSNQPQHF. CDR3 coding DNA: TGCAGTGCTAGTAAGGGGAGCAATCAGCCCCAGCATTTT.

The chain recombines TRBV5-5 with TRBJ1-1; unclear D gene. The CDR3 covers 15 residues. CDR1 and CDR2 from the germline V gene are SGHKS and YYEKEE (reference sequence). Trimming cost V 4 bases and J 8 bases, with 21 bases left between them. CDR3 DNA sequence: TGTGCCAGCAGCCCCCTCCCCGGAGATGCAGCCGAAGCTTTCTTT. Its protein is CASSPLPGDAAEAFF.

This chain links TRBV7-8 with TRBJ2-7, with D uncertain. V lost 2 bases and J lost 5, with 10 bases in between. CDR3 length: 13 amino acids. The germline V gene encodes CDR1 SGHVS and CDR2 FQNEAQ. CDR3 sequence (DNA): TGTGCCAGCAGCTTAATATCAGGCGACGAGCAGTACTTC. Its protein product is CASSLISGDEQYF.

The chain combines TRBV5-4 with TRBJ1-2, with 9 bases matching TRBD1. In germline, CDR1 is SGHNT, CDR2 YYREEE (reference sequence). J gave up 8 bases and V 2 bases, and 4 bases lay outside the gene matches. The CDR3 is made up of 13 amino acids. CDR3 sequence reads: CASSLTGGSGYTF. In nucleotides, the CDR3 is TGTGCCAGCAGCTTAACAGGGGGCTCGGGCTACACCTTC.

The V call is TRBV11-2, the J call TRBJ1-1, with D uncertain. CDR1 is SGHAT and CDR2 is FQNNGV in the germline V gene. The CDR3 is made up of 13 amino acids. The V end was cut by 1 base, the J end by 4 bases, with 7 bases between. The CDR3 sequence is CASSLGAGTEAFF. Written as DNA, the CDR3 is TGTGCCAGCAGCTTAGGAGCAGGCACTGAAGCTTTCTTT.

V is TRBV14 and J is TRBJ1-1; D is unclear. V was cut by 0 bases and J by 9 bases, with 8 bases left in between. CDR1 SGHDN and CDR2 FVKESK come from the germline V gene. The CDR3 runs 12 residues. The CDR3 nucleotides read TGTGCCAGCAGCCAAGATTTAGTAAAAGCTTTCTTT. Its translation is CASSQDLVKAFF.

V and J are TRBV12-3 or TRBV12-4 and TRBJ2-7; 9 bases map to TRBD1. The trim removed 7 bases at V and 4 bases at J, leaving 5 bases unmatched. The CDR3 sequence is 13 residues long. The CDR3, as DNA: TGTGCCAGCACCGTTGGACAGGGGTACGAGCAGTACTTC. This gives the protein CASTVGQGYEQYF.

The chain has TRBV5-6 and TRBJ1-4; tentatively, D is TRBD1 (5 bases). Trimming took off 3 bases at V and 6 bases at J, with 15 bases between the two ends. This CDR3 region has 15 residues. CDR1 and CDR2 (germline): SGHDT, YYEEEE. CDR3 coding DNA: TGTGCCAGCAGCTGGCAGGGACTTGAGGATGAAAAACTGTTTTTT. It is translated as CASSWQGLEDEKLFF.

CDR3 DNA sequence: TGTGCCAGCCGAGGGCTACCCTACAATGAGCAGTTCTTC. Protein product: CASRGLPYNEQFF. The J gene is TRBJ2-1, the V gene TRBV19; a possible D gene is TRBD2 (5 bases). Germline assignment: CDR1 LNHDA and CDR2 SQIVND (reference sequence). V lost 9 bases, J lost 2 bases, and 11 bases lay in between. The CDR3 is 13 residues long.

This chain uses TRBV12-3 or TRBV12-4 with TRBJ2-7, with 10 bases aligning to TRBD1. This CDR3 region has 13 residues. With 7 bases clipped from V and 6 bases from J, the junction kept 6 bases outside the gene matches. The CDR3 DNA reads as TGTGCCAGCACCACCGGGACAGGGGTCGAGCAGTACTTC. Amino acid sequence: CASTTGTGVEQYF.

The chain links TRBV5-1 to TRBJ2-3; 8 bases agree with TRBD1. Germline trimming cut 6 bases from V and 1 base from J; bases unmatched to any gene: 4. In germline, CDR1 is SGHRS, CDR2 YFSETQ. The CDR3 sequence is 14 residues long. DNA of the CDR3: TGCGCCAGCAACCCGGGACAGGGCACAGATACGCAGTATTTT. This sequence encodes CASNPGQGTDTQYF.

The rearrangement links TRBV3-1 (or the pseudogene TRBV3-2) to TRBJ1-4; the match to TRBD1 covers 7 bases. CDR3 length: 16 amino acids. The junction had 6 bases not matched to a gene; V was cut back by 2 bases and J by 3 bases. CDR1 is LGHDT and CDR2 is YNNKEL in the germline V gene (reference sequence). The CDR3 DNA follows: TGTGCCAGCAGCCAAAGGGGTGGGACAGCTAATGAAAAACTGTTTTTT. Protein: CASSQRGGTANEKLFF.

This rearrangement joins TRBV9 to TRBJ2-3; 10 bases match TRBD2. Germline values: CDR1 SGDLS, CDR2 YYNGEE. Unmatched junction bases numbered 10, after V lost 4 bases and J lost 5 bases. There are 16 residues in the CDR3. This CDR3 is CASSTRLAGDVDTQYF. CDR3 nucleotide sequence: TGTGCCAGCAGCACCCGACTAGCGGGCGATGTAGATACGCAGTATTTT. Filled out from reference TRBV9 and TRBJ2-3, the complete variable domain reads DSGVTQTPKHLITATGQRVTLRCSPRSGDLSVYWYQQSLDQGLQFLIQYYNGEERAKGNILERFSAQQFPDLHSELNLSSLELGDSALYFCASSTRLAGDVDTQYFGPGTRLTVL.

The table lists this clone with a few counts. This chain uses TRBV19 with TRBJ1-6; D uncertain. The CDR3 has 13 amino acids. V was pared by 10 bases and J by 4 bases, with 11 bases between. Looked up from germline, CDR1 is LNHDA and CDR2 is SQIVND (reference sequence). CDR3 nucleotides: TGTGCCATCGCAGAGACTTATAATTCACCCCTCCACTTT. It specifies CAIAETYNSPLHF.

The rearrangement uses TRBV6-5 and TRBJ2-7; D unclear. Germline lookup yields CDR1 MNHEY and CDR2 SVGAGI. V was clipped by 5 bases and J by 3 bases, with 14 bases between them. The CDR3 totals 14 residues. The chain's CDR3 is CASSPRSSGYEQYF. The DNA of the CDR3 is TGTGCCAGCAGTCCCCGGAGTTCGGGCTACGAGCAGTACTTC.